Only a few counts were recorded for the clone carrying this T cell receptor (beta chain). Its antigen is unknown. This sample stems from a study of beta chain features in type 1 diabetes. Study observations and caveats: In every one of the four CD4+ subsets, TCRB CDR3s were moderately but significantly shorter in Type 1 diabetes patients.

Expressed TCRB transcripts got sequenced, as all isolated RNA was reverse transcribed. Regulatory, naive and central memory T cell samples averaged around 3.5 million reads. The method was immunoSEQ multiplex PCR; TCRdb's version includes in-frame clones alone and lacks a portion of them. The sample lists roughly 140,000 clones, 8.5% to 14% occurring once. Every participating donor gave one draw, a heparinised blood sample averaging about 110 mL. CDR3 size: 15 residues. After removal of 4 bases from V and 9 bases from J, the junction contained 11 bases not matched to a gene. Germline CDR1 reads MNHNS; CDR2 reads SASEGT.

Material for sequencing was central memory CD4+ T cells from blood. This chain joins TRBV6-1 and TRBJ2-1; 8 nucleotides match TRBD2. This clonotype originated in a man aged 18 to 29 in good health. Written as DNA, the CDR3 is TGTGCCAGCAGTGTCCCTCGCGGGGGGCATTCTGAGCAGTTCTTC. Translated: CASSVPRGGHSEQFF.